This T cell receptor beta chain was retrieved from a study of blood T cell repertoires in COVID-19. Overall study: Samples of COVID-19 (acute and convalescent) were obtained from the United States, Italy and Spain. In each case, the material was cDNA or gDNA derived from T cells, B-cell-depleted T cells, or PBMCs.

The CDR3 is made up of 15 amino acids. Germline V gene lookup returns CDR1 MRHNA and CDR2 SNTAGT. The trim removed 2 bases at V and 6 bases at J, leaving 5 bases unmatched. Source study methods: Reference gene primer amplification in the assay estimated nucleated cell counts. Only in-frame clones appear in the TCRdb table, and some are missing; sequencing was by immunoSEQ multiplex PCR. Clone size and V and J calls were adopted from that table, with D and trimming inferred from the DNA. The repertoire holds 70,000 to 95,000 clones, with 85% as singletons. The sequenced sample consisted of peripheral blood. V usage is TRBV6-4 and J usage is TRBJ2-1; the match to TRBD2 covers 9 bases. The TCR originated in a woman between 65 and 79 years old with active or convalescent COVID-19. The CDR3 spells CASSDERGAANEQFF. The CDR3 nucleotides are TGTGCCAGCAGTGACGAGCGGGGGGCCGCCAATGAGCAGTTCTTC.